A single sample gave rise to the 23 T cell receptor beta chains below, sequenced in a study of T cell changes during pregnancy in multiple sclerosis. This table comes from immunoSEQ multiplex PCR, and its TCRdb copy is limited to in-frame clones, with some not included. This sample yields about 38,000 clones, of which 88% are seen a single time; around 7.2% belongs to the top ten. Specimen: CD8+ T cells from peripheral blood mononuclear cells, collected in the third trimester of pregnancy. Source of these receptors: a female donor with multiple sclerosis, enrolled in a pregnancy study.

About this clone: A junction boundary mismatches the germline segment, possibly from a read error. The chain uses TRBV5-6 and TRBJ1-4; D is unresolved. Looked up from germline, CDR1 is SGHDT and CDR2 is YYEEEE. The CDR3 is 13 residues long. The DNA for the CDR3 is TGTGCCAGCAGCCTGGGTTCTCTGGGCCTCTCCATTTTT. As protein: CASSLGSLGLSIF. The full variable domain, its missing parts supplied by reference TRBV5-6 and TRBJ1-4, is DAGVTQSPTHLIKTRGQQVTLRCSPKSGHDTVSWYQQALGQGPQFIFQYYEEEERQRGNFPDRFSGHQFPNYSSELNVNALLLGDSALYLCASSLGSLGLSIFGSGTQLSVL.

The J gene is TRBJ2-1, the V gene TRBV30, with unresolved D. V lost 7 bases to trimming and J lost 0 bases, with 10 bases between them. Germline V gene sequence: CDR1 GTSNPN, CDR2 SVGIG (reference sequence). This CDR3 comprises 13 residues. This chain's CDR3 is CASMWASYNEQFF. CDR3 sequence (DNA): TGTGCCTCTATGTGGGCCTCCTACAATGAGCAGTTCTTC.

This chain links TRBV5-1 with TRBJ2-2, with D possibly matching TRBD1 (5 bases). Between the trimmed V and J ends, which lost 4 bases and 7 bases, there was a span of 17 bases. The CDR3 spans 15 residues. Germline CDR1 reads SGHRS; CDR2 reads YFSETQ. The CDR3 DNA reads as TGCGCCAGCAGCATGGGGCTAGGTATTGACGGGGAGCTGTTTTTT. Translation: CASSMGLGIDGELFF.

This clone turned up a few times. The chain joins TRBV19 to TRBJ2-6; 9 positions agree with TRBD1. This CDR3 spans 15 amino acids. The trim removed 7 bases at V and 0 bases at J, leaving 1 base unmatched. Germline lookup yields CDR1 LNHDA and CDR2 SQIVND (reference sequence). In DNA form, the CDR3 reads TGTGCCAGTACGACAGGGGGCTCTGGGGCCAACGTCCTGACTTTC. Amino acids: CASTTGGSGANVLTF.

The rearrangement uses TRBV7-6 and TRBJ2-1; no clear D gene. The CDR3 extends over 16 amino acids. Trimming stripped 2 bases from V and 3 bases from J, with 14 bases between. CDR1 is SGHVS, CDR2 FNYEAQ, per germline. For the CDR3, the DNA is TGTGCCAGCAGCTTATACGGAGCCCGAAACTACAATGAGCAGTTCTTC. This translates into CASSLYGARNYNEQFF.

The chain is built from TRBV28 and TRBJ2-7; D might be TRBD2 (5 bases). The V gene's germline CDR1 is MDHEN and CDR2 SYDVKM. This CDR3 is built from 14 residues. Trimming stripped 6 bases from V and 5 bases from J, with 17 bases between. Written as DNA, the CDR3 is TGTGCCAGCAGCTCCGCGGGCCGGTACCACGAGCAGTACTTC. Protein product: CASSSAGRYHEQYF.

This clone was observed once. The V and J genes are TRBV9 and TRBJ2-7; 7 bases map to TRBD2. CDR3 size: 15 residues. Germline V CDR1 and CDR2: SGDLS, YYNGEE. V lost 4 bases, J lost 6 bases, and 13 bases stayed unmatched. CDR3: CASSLRGDVGSEQYF. The CDR3 nucleotides are TGTGCCAGCAGCTTACGGGGGGACGTAGGGTCCGAGCAGTACTTC.

This sequence joins TRBV6-5 and TRBJ2-7; 8 positions agree with TRBD2. Germline V lookup: CDR1 MNHEY, CDR2 SVGAGI. The V and J ends lost 2 bases and 1 base, in that order; junction bases with no gene match: 1. This CDR3 is built from 14 residues. CDR3 nucleotide sequence: TGTGCCAGCAGTTACGGCGGGGGGTCCTACGAGCAGTACTTC. Protein product: CASSYGGGSYEQYF.

The CDR3 nucleotides are TGTGCCAGCAGCTATCTATACTCGGGACTAGGGGAGCTGTTTTTT. Translating it yields CASSYLYSGLGELFF. This chain uses TRBV7-9 with TRBJ2-2; TRBD2 matches at 7 bases. Germline CDR1 and CDR2: SEHNR and FQNEAQ (reference sequence). There are 15 residues in the CDR3. V trimming: 4 bases; J trimming: 8 bases; junction bases outside the gene matches: 10. The entire variable domain, with the rest obtained from reference TRBV7-9 and TRBJ2-2, is as follows: DTGVSQNPRHKITKRGQNVTFRCDPISEHNRLYWYRQTLGQGPEFLTYFQNEAQLEKSRLLSDRFSAERPKGSFSTLEIQRTEQGDSAMYLCASSYLYSGLGELFFGEGSRLTVL.

The J gene is TRBJ2-3, the V gene TRBV11-2; tentative D call: TRBD2 (6 bases). The germline V and J ends were trimmed by 4 bases and 4 bases, with 18 bases remaining between them. The CDR3 extends over 16 amino acids. Germline-derived CDR1 and CDR2 are SGHAT and FQNNGV. CDR3 coding DNA: TGTGCCAGCAGCTCATGGCGGGGCTATCAGGCAGATACGCAGTATTTT. Translated, it gives CASSSWRGYQADTQYF. Full variable domain (remainder filled in from reference TRBV11-2 and TRBJ2-3): EAGVAQSPRYKIIEKRQSVAFWCNPISGHATLYWYQQILGQGPKLLIQFQNNGVVDDSQLPKDRFSAERLKGVDSTLKIQPAKLEDSAVYLCASSSWRGYQADTQYFGPGTRLTVL.

The chain couples TRBV4-1 to TRBJ2-7, with a tentative D call TRBD2 (6 bases). The CDR3 has 14 residues. Germline CDR1 is MGHRA and CDR2 is YSYEKL. The V end lost 4 bases, the J end lost 7 bases, and 17 bases lay between the germline ends. CDR3 loop: CASSLFDAAGEQYF. The CDR3 coding sequence is TGCGCCAGCAGCCTTTTTGATGCGGCGGGAGAGCAGTACTTC.

This chain links TRBV19 with TRBJ2-2, with 9 bases matching TRBD1. The germline CDR1 and CDR2 sequences are LNHDA and SQIVND (reference sequence). This CDR3 region has 15 residues. The V segment lost 7 bases and the J segment 1 base; nucleotides outside the gene matches: 4. The chain's CDR3 is CASTGDRENTGELFF. The CDR3 DNA reads as TGTGCCAGTACCGGGGACAGGGAGAACACCGGGGAGCTGTTTTTT.

The V call is TRBV5-1, the J call TRBJ2-7; TRBD1 agrees at 8 bases. V trimming: 1 base; J trimming: 3 bases; junction bases outside the gene matches: 9. CDR3 length equals 16 residues. In germline, CDR1 is SGHRS, CDR2 YFSETQ. CDR3 sequence reads: CASSLTRTGQVYEQYF. The CDR3 nucleotides read TGCGCCAGCAGCTTGACCCGGACAGGGCAAGTCTACGAGCAGTACTTC.

CDR3 nucleotides: TGTGCCAGCAGCTTCGGAGGGCTCCTCGCCTACGAGCAGTACTTC. It codes for CASSFGGLLAYEQYF. The rearrangement joins TRBV13 to TRBJ2-7; D might be TRBD2 (6 bases). The CDR3 consists of 15 residues. The germline gives CDR1 PRHDT, CDR2 FYEKMQ (reference sequence). V was pared by 3 bases and J by 2 bases, with 14 bases between.

The chain uses TRBV5-6 and TRBJ2-3; weak D call: TRBD2 (5 bases). Trimming took off 2 bases at V and 3 bases at J, with 10 bases between the two ends. The CDR3 runs 14 residues. From germline, CDR1 is SGHDT and CDR2 YYEEEE. The CDR3 DNA reads as TGTGCCAGCAGCTTCCCTACGGGGACAGATACGCAGTATTTT. It codes for CASSFPTGTDTQYF.

This chain links TRBV4-1 with TRBJ2-7, with TRBD1 matching over 11 bases. This CDR3 contains 17 residues. Germline CDR1 and CDR2: MGHRA and YSYEKL. V shed 0 bases and J 5 bases; nucleotides not matched to a gene: 9. The CDR3 nucleotides are TGCGCCAGCAGCCAAGATTCCGGACAGGGGGCGCTTAACGAGCAGTACTTC. As protein: CASSQDSGQGALNEQYF.

This sequence joins TRBV4-2 and TRBJ2-1; D unresolved. CDR3 length: 15 residues. V was cut by 3 bases and J by 0 bases, with 9 bases left in between. Germline CDR1 is LGHNA and CDR2 is YNFKEQ. The CDR3 DNA is TGTGCCAGCAGCCAGGGCGATAGCTCCTACAATGAGCAGTTCTTC. Protein sequence: CASSQGDSSYNEQFF.

The chain links TRBV30 to TRBJ1-5, with TRBD1 matching over 8 bases. V shed 2 bases and J 5 bases; nucleotides not matched to a gene: 8. Germline CDR1 and CDR2: GTSNPN and SVGIG (reference sequence). There are 15 residues in the CDR3. CDR3 residues: CAWSLGQGIDQPQHF. CDR3 in DNA: TGTGCCTGGAGTCTAGGACAGGGCATTGATCAGCCCCAGCATTTT.

This rearrangement joins TRBV29-1 to TRBJ2-5, with TRBD2 matching 7 bases. CDR1 is SQVTM and CDR2 is ANQGSEA in the germline V gene. This CDR3 region has 18 residues. V dropped 5 bases and J dropped 5; count of bases not matched to a gene: 23. The CDR3 here is CSVTRPVRGGAPWETQYF. In DNA, the CDR3 is TGCAGCGTTACCAGGCCGGTGCGCGGGGGAGCTCCTTGGGAGACCCAGTACTTC.

The V and J genes are TRBV27 and TRBJ2-7; 12 nucleotides line up with TRBD2. CDR3 size: 16 residues. Trimming cost V 3 bases and J 2 bases; bases outside gene matches: 5. Germline lookup yields CDR1 MNHEY and CDR2 SMNVEV (reference sequence). The CDR3 region is CASSLTSGGRTYEQYF. In nucleotides, the CDR3 is TGTGCCAGCAGTTTGACTAGCGGGGGCCGTACCTACGAGCAGTACTTC.

The chain employs TRBV6-1 and TRBJ2-1; TRBD2 agrees at 12 bases. This CDR3 is built from 15 residues. Germline V gene data show CDR1 as MNHNS and CDR2 as SASEGT. V was pared by 5 bases and J by 4 bases, with 3 bases of the junction left unmatched. The DNA for the CDR3 is TGTGCCAGCAGTCGACTAGCGGGGGATTACAATGAGCAGTTCTTC. Translation: CASSRLAGDYNEQFF.

The chain couples TRBV4-3 to TRBJ1-2; the D gene is possibly TRBD1 (6 bases). V lost 3 bases to trimming and J lost 7 bases, with 21 bases between them. Germline CDR1 LGHNA, CDR2 YSLEER. The length of the CDR3 is 16 residues. CDR3 bases: TGCGCCAGCAGCCAGGCCCTGGGGGGGCCCTTCACTGGCTACACCTTC. The encoded protein is CASSQALGGPFTGYTF.

The rearrangement joins TRBV7-9 to TRBJ1-2, with 7 bases fitting TRBD1. In germline, CDR1 is SEHNR, CDR2 FQNEAQ (reference sequence). With 0 bases clipped from V and 7 bases from J, the junction kept 8 bases outside the gene matches. The CDR3 extends over 15 amino acids. CDR3 sequence (DNA): TGTGCCAGCAGCTTAGCCCCAGCTGACAGGGCTGGCTACACCTTC. Amino acid sequence: CASSLAPADRAGYTF.